What follows describes a single T cell receptor beta chain. Its antigen is unknown. This sample was taken from a study of cytomegalovirus exposure and HLA in healthy donors. Study-wide results and limits: Three CMV-associated chains were confirmed in vitro to be specific for CMV antigens. Researchers catalogued 150 or so TCR beta chains as cytomegalovirus-associated.

Germline V gene data show CDR1 as MGHRA and CDR2 as YSYEKL. Trimming removed 1 base from V and 12 bases from J; junction bases left unmatched: 2. The CDR3 is 13 amino acids. PCR employed 60 Vbeta and 13 Jbeta primers. Assay: immunoSEQ multiplex PCR; the TCRdb copy retains only in-frame clones and omits some. The sample records some 93,000 clones, 70% to 85% being singletons. The sample was PBMCs. The TCR sequence derives from a man aged 45-60 years in good health and CMV-seronegative. The chain is built from TRBV4-1 and TRBJ2-1; 11 bases align to TRBD2. The CDR3, as DNA: TGCGCCAGCAGCCAAGGACTAGCGGGGTGGCAGTTCTTC. Translating it yields CASSQGLAGWQFF.